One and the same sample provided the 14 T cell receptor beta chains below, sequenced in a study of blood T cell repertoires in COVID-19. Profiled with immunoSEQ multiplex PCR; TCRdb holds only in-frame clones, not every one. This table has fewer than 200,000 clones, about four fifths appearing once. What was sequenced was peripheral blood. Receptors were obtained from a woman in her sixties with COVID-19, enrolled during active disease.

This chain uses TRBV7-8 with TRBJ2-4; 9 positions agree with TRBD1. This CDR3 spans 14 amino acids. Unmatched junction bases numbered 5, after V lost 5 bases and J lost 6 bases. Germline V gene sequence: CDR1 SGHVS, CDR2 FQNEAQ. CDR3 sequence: CASSPMGQGNIQYF. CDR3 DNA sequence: TGTGCCAGCAGCCCAATGGGACAGGGAAACATTCAGTACTTC.

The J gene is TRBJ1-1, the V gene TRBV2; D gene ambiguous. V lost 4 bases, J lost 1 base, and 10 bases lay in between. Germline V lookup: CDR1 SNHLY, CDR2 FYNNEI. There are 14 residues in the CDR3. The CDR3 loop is CASSGLTANTEAFF. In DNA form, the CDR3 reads TGTGCCAGCAGTGGGCTAACAGCGAACACTGAAGCTTTCTTT.

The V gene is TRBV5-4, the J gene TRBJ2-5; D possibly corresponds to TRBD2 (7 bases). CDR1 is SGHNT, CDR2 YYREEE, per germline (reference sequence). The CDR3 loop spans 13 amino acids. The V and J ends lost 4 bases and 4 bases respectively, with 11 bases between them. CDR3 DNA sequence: TGTGCCAGCAGCGGGGGGGGCCCAGAGACCCAGTACTTC. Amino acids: CASSGGGPETQYF.

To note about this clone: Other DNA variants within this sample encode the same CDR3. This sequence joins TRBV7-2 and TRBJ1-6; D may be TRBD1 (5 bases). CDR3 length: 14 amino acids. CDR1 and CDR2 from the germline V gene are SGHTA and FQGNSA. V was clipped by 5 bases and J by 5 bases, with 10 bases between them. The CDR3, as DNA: TGTGCCAGCAGCAGAGACAGAAATAATTCACCCCTCCACTTT. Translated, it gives CASSRDRNNSPLHF.

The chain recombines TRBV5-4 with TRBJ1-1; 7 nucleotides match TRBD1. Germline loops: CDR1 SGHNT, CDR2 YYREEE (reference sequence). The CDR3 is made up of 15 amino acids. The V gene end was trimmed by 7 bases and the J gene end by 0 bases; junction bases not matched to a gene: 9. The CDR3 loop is CASREWGQMNTEAFF. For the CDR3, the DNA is TGTGCCAGCCGGGAATGGGGACAGATGAACACTGAAGCTTTCTTT.

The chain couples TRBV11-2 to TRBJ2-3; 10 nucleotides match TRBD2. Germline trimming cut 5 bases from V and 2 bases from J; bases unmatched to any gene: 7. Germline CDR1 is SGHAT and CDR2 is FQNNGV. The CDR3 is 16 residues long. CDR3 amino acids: CASSPLAGAFTDTQYF. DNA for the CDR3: TGTGCCAGCAGCCCGCTAGCGGGGGCCTTCACAGATACGCAGTATTTT.

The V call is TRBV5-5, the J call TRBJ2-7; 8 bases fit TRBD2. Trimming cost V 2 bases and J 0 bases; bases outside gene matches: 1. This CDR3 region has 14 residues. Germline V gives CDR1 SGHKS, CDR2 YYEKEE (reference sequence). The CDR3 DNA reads TGTGCCAGCAGCTTTACTAGCGGCTCCTACGAGCAGTACTTC. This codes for CASSFTSGSYEQYF. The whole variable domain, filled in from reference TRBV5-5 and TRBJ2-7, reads DAGVTQSPTHLIKTRGQQVTLRCSPISGHKSVSWYQQVLGQGPQFIFQYYEKEERGRGNFPDRFSARQFPNYSSELNVNALLLGDSALYLCASSFTSGSYEQYFGPGTRLTVT.

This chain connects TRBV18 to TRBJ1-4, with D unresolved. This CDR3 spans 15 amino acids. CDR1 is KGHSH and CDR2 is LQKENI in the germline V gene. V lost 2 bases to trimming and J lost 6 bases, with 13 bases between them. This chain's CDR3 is CASSPSGGNDEKLFF. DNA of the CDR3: TGTGCCAGCTCACCATCAGGAGGGAACGATGAAAAACTGTTTTTT.

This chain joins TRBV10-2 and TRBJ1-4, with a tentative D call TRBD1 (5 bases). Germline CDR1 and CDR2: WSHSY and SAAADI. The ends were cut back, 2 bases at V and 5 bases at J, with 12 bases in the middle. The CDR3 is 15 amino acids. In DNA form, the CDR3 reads TGCGCCAGCAGTGAGAGGAGACAGAGGAATGAAAAACTGTTTTTT. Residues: CASSERRQRNEKLFF.

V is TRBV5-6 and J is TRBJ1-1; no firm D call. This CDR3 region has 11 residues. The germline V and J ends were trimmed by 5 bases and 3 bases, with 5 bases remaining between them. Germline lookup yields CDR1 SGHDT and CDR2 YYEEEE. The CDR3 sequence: CASSYHTEAFF. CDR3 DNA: TGTGCCAGCAGTTATCACACTGAAGCTTTCTTT.

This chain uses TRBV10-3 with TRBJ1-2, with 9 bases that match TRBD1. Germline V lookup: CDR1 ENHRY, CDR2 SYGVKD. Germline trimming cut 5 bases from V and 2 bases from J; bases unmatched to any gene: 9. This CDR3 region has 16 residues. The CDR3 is CAISPAGGQGNYGYTF. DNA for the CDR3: TGTGCCATCAGTCCCGCGGGGGGACAGGGAAACTATGGCTACACCTTC.

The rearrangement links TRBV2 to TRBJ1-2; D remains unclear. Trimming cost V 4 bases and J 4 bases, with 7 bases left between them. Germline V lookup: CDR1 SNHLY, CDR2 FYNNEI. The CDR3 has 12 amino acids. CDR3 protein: CASSGDIYGYTF. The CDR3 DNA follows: TGTGCCAGCAGTGGAGATATCTATGGCTACACCTTC.

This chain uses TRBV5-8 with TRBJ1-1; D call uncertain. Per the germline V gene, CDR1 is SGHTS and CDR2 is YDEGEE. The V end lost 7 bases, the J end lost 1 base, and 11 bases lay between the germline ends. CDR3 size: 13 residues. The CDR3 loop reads CASAVLQNTEAFF. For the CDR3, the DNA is TGTGCCAGCGCGGTCTTACAGAACACTGAAGCTTTCTTT.

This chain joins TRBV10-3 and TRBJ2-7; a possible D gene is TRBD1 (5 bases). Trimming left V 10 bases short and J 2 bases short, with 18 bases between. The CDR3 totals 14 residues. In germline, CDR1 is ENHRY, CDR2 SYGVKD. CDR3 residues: CATLDTVDTYEQYF. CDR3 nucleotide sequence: TGTGCCACCCTGGACACAGTAGACACCTACGAGCAGTACTTC.